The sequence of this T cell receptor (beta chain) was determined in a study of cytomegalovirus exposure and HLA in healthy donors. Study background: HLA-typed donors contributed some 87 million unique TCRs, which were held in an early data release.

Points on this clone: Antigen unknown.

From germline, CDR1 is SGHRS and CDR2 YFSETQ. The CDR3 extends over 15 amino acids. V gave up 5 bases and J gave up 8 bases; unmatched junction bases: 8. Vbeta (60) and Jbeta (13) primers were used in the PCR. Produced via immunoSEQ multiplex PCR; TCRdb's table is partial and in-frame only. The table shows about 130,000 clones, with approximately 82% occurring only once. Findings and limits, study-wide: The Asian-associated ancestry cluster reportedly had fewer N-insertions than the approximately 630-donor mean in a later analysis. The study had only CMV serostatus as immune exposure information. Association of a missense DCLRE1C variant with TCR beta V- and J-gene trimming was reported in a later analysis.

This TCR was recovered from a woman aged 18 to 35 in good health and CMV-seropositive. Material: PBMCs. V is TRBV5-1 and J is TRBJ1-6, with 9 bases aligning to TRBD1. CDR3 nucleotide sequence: TGCGCCAGCAGGGCGGGACAGGGAGGTCATTCACCCCTCCACTTT. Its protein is CASRAGQGGHSPLHF.